This T cell receptor beta chain is drawn from a study of T cells in Graves' hyperthyroidism and ophthalmopathy. Study information: Peripheral blood was drawn at first diagnosis, prior to all treatment.

RNA transcripts provided the source from which TCR beta CDR3 regions were amplified. TCR CDR3 regions were first amplified by RT-PCR with HTBI primers. TCRdb re-called the multiplex PCR reads with MiXCR, one entry per CDR3 protein. The repertoire holds 200,000 to 300,000 distinct CDR3 sequences, with over 15% as singletons. General study points: By a 13 V-J model, ophthalmopathy was set apart from stable hyperthyroidism.

The CDR3 extends over 15 amino acids. CDR1 is SGHRS and CDR2 is YFSETQ in the germline V gene. Trimming took 4 bases from V and 3 from J; bases not matched to a gene: 4. The sample holds many counts of this clonotype. Its target is not known. The study excluded patients with uncontrolled infection, other autoimmune disease, pregnancy or lactation. The rearrangement joins TRBV5-1 to TRBJ2-1, with 10 bases matching TRBD2. Sequences were obtained from blood. The sequence was obtained from a woman in her late teens or twenties with Graves' ophthalmopathy. The CDR3 region has the DNA TGCGCCAGCAGCCATGCTAGCGGGGGCTACAATGAGCAGTTCTTC. Protein: CASSHASGGYNEQFF.